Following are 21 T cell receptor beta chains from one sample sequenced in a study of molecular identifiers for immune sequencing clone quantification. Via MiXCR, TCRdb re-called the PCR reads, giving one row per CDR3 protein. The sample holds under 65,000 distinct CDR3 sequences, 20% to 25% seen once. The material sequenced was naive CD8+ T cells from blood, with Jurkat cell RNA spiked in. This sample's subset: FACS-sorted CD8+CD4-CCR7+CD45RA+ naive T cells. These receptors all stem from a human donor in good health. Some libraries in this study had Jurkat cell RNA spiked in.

The CDR3 DNA reads as TGTGCCAGCAGCGCGCGTAGCGGGAGCTCCTACAATGAGCAGTTCTTC. It is translated as CASSARSGSSYNEQFF. The chain couples TRBV3-1 to TRBJ2-1; 9 bases fit TRBD2. The CDR3 is 16 amino acids. Losses at the gene ends were 5 bases for V and 0 bases for J; bases not matched to a gene: 5. The germline V gene encodes CDR1 LGHDT and CDR2 YNNKEL (reference sequence).

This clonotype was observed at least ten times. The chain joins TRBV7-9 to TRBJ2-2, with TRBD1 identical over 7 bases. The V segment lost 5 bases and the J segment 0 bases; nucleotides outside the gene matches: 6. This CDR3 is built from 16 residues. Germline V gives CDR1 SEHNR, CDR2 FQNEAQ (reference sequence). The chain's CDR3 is CASSLTGTANTGELFF. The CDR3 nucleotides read TGTGCCAGCAGCCTAACTGGGACAGCGAACACCGGGGAGCTGTTTTTT. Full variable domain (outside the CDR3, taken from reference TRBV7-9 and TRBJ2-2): DTGVSQNPRHKITKRGQNVTFRCDPISEHNRLYWYRQTLGQGPEFLTYFQNEAQLEKSRLLSDRFSAERPKGSFSTLEIQRTEQGDSAMYLCASSLTGTANTGELFFGEGSRLTVL.

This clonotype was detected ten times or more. The CDR3 DNA reads as TGTGCCTGGAGCCAAGGGGCCGGGCCAAACGGAGCTTTCTTT. Translated, it gives CAWSQGAGPNGAFF. The chain joins TRBV30 to TRBJ1-1, with D possibly TRBD1 on 5 matching bases. V was trimmed by 3 bases and J by 10 bases, leaving 21 bases between them. The V gene's germline CDR1 is GTSNPN and CDR2 SVGIG (reference sequence). The CDR3 contains 14 residues.

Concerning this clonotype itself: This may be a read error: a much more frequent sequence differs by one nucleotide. CDR3 bases: TGTGCCAGCAGCACATTGACAGGGACGGAGACCCAGTACTTC. Translating it yields CASSTLTGTETQYF. J is TRBJ2-5 and V is TRBV5-6; TRBD1 aligns across 7 bases. J gave up 5 bases and V 4 bases, and 8 bases lay outside the gene matches. This CDR3 is 14 amino acids long. The V gene's germline CDR1 is SGHDT and CDR2 YYEEEE.

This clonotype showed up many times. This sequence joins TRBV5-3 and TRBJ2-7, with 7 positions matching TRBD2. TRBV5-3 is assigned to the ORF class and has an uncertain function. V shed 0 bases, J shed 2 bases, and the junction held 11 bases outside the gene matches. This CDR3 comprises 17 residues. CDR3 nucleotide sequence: TGTGCCAGAAGCTTGGAGTTGTGGCTAGCGGAGACCTACGAGCAGTACTTC. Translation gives CARSLELWLAETYEQYF.

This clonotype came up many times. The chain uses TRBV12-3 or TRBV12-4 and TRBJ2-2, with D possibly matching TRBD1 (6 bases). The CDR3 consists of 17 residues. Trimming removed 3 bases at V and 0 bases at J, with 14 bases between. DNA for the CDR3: TGTGCCAGCAGTTTGTTCATCAGGGGATCGAACACCGGGGAGCTGTTTTTT. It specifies CASSLFIRGSNTGELFF.

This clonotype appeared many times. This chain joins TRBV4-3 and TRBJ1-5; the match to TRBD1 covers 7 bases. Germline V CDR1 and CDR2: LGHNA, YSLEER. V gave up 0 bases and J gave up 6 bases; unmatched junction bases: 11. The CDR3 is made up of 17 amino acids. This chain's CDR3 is CASSQDYPGGMGQPQHF. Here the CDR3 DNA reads TGCGCCAGCAGCCAAGATTACCCAGGGGGTATGGGTCAGCCCCAGCATTTT.

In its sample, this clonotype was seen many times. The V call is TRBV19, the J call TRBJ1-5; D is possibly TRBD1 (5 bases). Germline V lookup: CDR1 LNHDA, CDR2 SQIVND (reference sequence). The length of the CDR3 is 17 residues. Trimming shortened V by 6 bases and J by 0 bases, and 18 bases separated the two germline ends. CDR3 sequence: CASSRPAGSYSNQPQHF. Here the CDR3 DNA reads TGTGCCAGTAGCAGACCCGCAGGGTCGTATAGCAATCAGCCCCAGCATTTT.

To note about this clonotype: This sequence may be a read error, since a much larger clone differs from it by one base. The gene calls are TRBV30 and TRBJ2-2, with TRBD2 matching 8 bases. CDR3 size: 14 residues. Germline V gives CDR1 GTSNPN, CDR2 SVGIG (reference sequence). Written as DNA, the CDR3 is TGTGCCCGGAGTATTAGCGGGGCGACCGGGGAGCTGTTTTTT. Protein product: CARSISGATGELFF.

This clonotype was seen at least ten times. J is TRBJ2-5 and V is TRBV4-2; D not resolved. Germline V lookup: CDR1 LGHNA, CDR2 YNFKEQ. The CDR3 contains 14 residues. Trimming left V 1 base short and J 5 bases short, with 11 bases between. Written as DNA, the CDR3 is TGTGCCAGCAGCCAAGGGGATGGTTGGGAGACCCAGTACTTC. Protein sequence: CASSQGDGWETQYF.

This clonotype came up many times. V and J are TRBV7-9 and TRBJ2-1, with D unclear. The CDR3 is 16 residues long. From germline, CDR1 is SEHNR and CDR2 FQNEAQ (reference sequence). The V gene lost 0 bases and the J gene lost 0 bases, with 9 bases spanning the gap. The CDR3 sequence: CASSLAGWSSYNEQFF. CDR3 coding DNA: TGTGCCAGCAGCTTAGCGGGCTGGAGCTCCTACAATGAGCAGTTCTTC.

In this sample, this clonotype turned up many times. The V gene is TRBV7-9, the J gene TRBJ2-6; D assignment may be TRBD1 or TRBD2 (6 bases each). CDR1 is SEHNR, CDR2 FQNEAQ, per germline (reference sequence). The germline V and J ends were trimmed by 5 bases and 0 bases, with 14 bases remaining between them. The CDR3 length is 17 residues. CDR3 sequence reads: CASSRGPVSSGANVLTF. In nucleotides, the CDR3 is TGTGCCAGCAGCCGGGGGCCGGTTAGCTCTGGGGCCAACGTCCTGACTTTC.

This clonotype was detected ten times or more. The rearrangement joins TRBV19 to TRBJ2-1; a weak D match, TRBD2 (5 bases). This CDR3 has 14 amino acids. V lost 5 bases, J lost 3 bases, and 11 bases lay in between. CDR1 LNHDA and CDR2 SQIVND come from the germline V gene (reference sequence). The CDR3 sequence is CASSLARDYNEQFF. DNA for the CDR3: TGTGCCAGTAGTCTAGCCCGGGACTACAATGAGCAGTTCTTC.

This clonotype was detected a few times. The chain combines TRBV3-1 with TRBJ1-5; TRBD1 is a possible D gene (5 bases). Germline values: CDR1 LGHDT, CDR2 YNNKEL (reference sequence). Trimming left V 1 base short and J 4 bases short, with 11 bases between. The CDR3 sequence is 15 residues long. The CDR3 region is CASSQGARGNQPQHF. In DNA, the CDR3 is TGTGCCAGCAGCCAAGGCGCAAGGGGAAATCAGCCCCAGCATTTT.

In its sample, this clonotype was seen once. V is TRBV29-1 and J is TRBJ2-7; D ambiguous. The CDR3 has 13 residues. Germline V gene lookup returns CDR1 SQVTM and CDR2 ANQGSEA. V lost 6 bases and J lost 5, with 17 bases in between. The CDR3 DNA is TGCAGCGTCCAATACACGGACGGGCACGAGCAGTACTTC. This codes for CSVQYTDGHEQYF.

For the CDR3, the DNA is TGTGCCAGCAGTGCTCCTCGGACTATCGGGGGGGCAGGGTCGGTCCGCACAGATACGCAGTATTTT. It translates to CASSAPRTIGGAGSVRTDTQYF. The chain couples TRBV2 to TRBJ2-3; 8 bases agree with TRBD2. The ends lost 4 bases at V and 1 base at J; junction bases unmatched: 25. The CDR3 extends over 22 amino acids. The V gene's germline CDR1 is SNHLY and CDR2 FYNNEI.

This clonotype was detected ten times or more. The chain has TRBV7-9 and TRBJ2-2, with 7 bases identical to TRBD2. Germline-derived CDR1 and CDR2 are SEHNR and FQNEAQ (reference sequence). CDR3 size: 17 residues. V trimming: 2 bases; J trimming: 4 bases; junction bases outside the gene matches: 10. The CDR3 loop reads CASSLSPGTIGTGELFF. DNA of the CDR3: TGTGCCAGCAGCTTAAGCCCCGGGACTATCGGCACCGGGGAGCTGTTTTTT.

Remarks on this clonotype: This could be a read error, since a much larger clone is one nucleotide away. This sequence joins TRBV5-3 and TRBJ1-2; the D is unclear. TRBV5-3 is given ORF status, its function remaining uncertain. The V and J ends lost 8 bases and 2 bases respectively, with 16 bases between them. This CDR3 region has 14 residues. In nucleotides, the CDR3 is TGTGCCAGCAGCCAAGGATTCTCCAACTATGGCTACACCTTC. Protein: CASSQGFSNYGYTF.

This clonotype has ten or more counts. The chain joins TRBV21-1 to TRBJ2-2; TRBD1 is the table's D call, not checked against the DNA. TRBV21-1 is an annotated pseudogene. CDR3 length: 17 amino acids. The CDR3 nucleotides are TGTGCCAGCAGCAAAGCCCCTCGACAGAATAACACCGGGGAGCTGTTTTTT. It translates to CASSKAPRQNNTGELFF.

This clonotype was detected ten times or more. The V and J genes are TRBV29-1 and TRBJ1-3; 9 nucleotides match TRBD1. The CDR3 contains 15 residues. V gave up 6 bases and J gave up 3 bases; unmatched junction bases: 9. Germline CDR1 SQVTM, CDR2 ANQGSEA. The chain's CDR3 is CSVKGQGRYGNTIYF. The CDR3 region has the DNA TGCAGCGTCAAGGGACAGGGACGATATGGAAACACCATATATTTT.

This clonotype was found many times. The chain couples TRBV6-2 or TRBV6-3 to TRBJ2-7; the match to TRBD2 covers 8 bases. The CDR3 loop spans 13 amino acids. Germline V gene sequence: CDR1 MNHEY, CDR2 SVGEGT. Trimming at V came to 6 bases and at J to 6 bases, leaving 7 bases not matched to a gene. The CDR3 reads CASSYGAGGEQYF. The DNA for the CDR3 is TGTGCCAGCAGCTACGGGGCGGGAGGCGAGCAGTACTTC.